This is a list of T cell receptor beta chains from one sample in a study of T cell responses to AZD1222 COVID-19 vaccine. TCRdb keeps only in-frame clones here, not all; method: immunoSEQ multiplex PCR. The sample contains more than 30,000 clones, more than 75% of which appear only once. The starting material was peripheral blood, obtained 28 days after the second AZD1222 dose. Receptors were obtained from an adult who received the AZD1222 COVID-19 vaccine. CDR3s leave out the opening cysteine and the closing phenylalanine or tryptophan. A D gene is named only where the DNA matches it firmly.

TRBV19	NA	TRBJ2-2	ASSLANTGELF
TRBV4-2	NA	TRBJ1-5	ASSQAAREVNQPQH
TRBV19	TRBD1	TRBJ2-3	ASSPRQGLGTDTQY
TRBV16	NA	TRBJ1-1	ASSQSVVRGFTEAF
TRBV2	TRBD1	TRBJ2-6	ASRGQGANSGANVLT
TRBV3-1/TRBV3-2	NA	TRBJ2-3	ASSQRSGRSTDTQY
TRBV27	NA	TRBJ2-2	ASSPWNTGELF
TRBV27	NA	TRBJ2-3	ASSFFDRSDTQY
TRBV28	NA	TRBJ1-1	ASKLRLNTEAF
TRBV7-2	NA	TRBJ1-2	ASSSSLQGYGYT
TRBV4-3	TRBD1	TRBJ1-2	ASSQAQGTANYGYT
TRBV6-5	NA	TRBJ2-7	ASSPPGGYEQY
TRBV1	NA	TRBJ1-5	TSSQARGPYNQPQH
TRBV6-5	NA	TRBJ2-7	ASSYSGISSYEQY
TRBV25-1	NA	TRBJ1-2	ASSGSPGFYT
TRBV7-6	NA	TRBJ2-7	ASSLKEEAEQY
TRBV21-1	NA	TRBJ1-4	ASSKRARGEKLF
TRBV5-3	NA	TRBJ1-6	ARSKGHLSSYNSPLH
TRBV4-2	NA	TRBJ2-2	ASSQAPTNTGELF
TRBV5-1	NA	TRBJ2-3	ASSLGQDADTQY
TRBV6-1	NA	TRBJ1-5	ASSDFGDQPQH
TRBV9	NA	TRBJ1-3	ASSARGAGKSSGNTIY
TRBV19	NA	TRBJ1-1	ASTIRDMNTEAF
TRBV19	NA	TRBJ1-3	ASSKGAGTGNTIY
TRBV28	NA	TRBJ1-2	ASSSSWGSSSGYT
TRBV5-1	NA	TRBJ2-1	ASSLGSGSNEQF
TRBV2	NA	TRBJ1-3	ASSIGGVLIGNTIY
TRBV19	NA	TRBJ1-5	ASSPGDLSNQPQH
TRBV2	NA	TRBJ2-7	ASLRSTAGDEQY
TRBV7-9	NA	TRBJ1-5	ASTPPGGYHQPQH
TRBV2	NA	TRBJ1-2	ASSLAGPEGYT
TRBV5-6	TRBD1	TRBJ2-1	ASSLWQGVSNEQF
TRBV10-3	NA	TRBJ1-2	AISPSIINQGYT
TRBV9	TRBD1	TRBJ1-3	ASSAGQGVVTNTIY
TRBV7-3	TRBD1	TRBJ1-1	ASRTGQGNTEAF
TRBV7-9	NA	TRBJ1-3	ASSLVSGNTIY
TRBV7-2	TRBD1	TRBJ2-1	ASSLGQGRLNEQF
TRBV6-5	NA	TRBJ1-2	ASSYSRGAYYGYT
TRBV28	NA	TRBJ1-2	ASSSGINYGYT
TRBV6-5	TRBD1	TRBJ1-2	ASSYYRGYGYT
TRBV2	NA	TRBJ1-2	ASRRQDGYT
TRBV18	NA	TRBJ1-5	ASSDDTSNQPQH
TRBV25-1	NA	TRBJ1-4	ASSERPGGSEKLF
TRBV4-1	NA	TRBJ2-7	ASSQPPAFAYEQY
TRBV5-1	TRBD2	TRBJ2-1	ASSSSAGGRNEQF
TRBV19	NA	TRBJ1-2	ASRRIGTYYGYT
TRBV28	NA	TRBJ1-2	ASSPSFNANYGYT
TRBV18	NA	TRBJ2-5	ASSPRLDQETQY
TRBV3-1/TRBV3-2	TRBD1	TRBJ2-7	ASSYPGTGSGKY
TRBV6-5	NA	TRBJ2-7	ASSYDDRTYEQY
TRBV28	TRBD1	TRBJ2-7	ASRAGGSYEQY
TRBV18	NA	TRBJ2-3	ASSPLDTLTDTQY